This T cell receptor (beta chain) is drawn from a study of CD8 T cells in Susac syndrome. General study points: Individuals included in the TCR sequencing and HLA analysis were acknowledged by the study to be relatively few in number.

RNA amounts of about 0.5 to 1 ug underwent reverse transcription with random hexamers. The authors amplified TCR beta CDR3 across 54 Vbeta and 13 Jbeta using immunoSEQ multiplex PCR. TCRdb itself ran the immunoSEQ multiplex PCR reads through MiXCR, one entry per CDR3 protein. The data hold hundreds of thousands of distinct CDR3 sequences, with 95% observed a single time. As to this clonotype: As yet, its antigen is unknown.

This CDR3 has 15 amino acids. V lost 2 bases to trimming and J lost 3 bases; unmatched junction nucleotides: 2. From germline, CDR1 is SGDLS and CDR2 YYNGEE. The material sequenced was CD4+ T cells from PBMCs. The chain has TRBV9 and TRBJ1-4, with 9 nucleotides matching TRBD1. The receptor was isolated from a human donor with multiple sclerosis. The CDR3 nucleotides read TGTGCCAGCAGCGTTGGACAGGGGCCTAATGAAAAACTGTTTTTT. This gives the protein CASSVGQGPNEKLFF.